This TCR beta chain stems from a study of T cells in localized non-small cell lung cancer (dated by TCRdb to 2020 to 2021). Looking at the study overall: T cell repertoires of 236 early-stage NSCLC patients were analyzed, with tumors being compared against uninvolved tumor-adjacent lungs. All 240 or so NSCLC patients in the cohort were treatment-naive and had localized lung tumors that were resected. A mean age of around 66 years was recorded for the NSCLC patients, of whom around 140 were male and about a hundred were female.

This clone appeared once. Its binding antigen is unknown. Germline and junction disagree at one end, which may indicate a read error. At diagnosis, peripheral blood, uninvolved tumor-adjacent lung and tumor were collected and were preserved as a mix of fresh-frozen and FFPE material. For TCR repertoire profiling, blood samples were analyzed in the form of peripheral blood mononuclear cells. General study outcomes and caveats: Higher T cell density in blood was associated with longer overall survival, whereas higher clonality in adjacent lung was associated with shorter survival. Uninvolved tumor-adjacent lung showed the highest T cell clonality, higher than tumor, which suggests more focused antigenic responses in the uninvolved tumor-adjacent lung. A median of 57 of the top 100 tumor clones turned up in the paired uninvolved adjacent lung, and about 28 of those clones also ranked among the top 100 of that same adjacent lung. Because the study design was exploratory, TCR variables were selected using unadjusted p-values without false-discovery rate correction. Multi-region tumor sequencing was not performed, so intratumor heterogeneity could not be excluded.

Sequences LNHNV (CDR1) and YYDKDF (CDR2) are obtained from the germline V gene (reference sequence). The CDR3 goes from the cysteine to the phenylalanine over 13 residues. The read is trimmed to its CDR3 DNA, 39 bases read in frame from base 1. The immunoSEQ Assay was used to sequence TCR beta CDR3 regions from DNA. Per the authors' processing: T cell density was computed as TCR beta template counts normalized to usable DNA estimated by amplifying housekeeping genes. Richness was estimated using the preseqR package, with extrapolation to 400,000 templates for PBMC samples and to 120,000 templates for tissue samples. Clonality was calculated as one minus Pielou's evenness. Tissue-enriched TCRs were identified by differential abundance testing using productive amino-acid clonotypes, minimum total count 5 and alpha 0.1. The Jaccard Index and the Morisita Overlap Index were used to quantify repertoire overlap between compartments. GLIPH grouped TCR beta CDR3s together with public tetramer-defined viral CDR3s, and a viral motif had to include at least three viral sequences and show V-gene enrichment. TCRdb took over this immuneACCESS table, retaining in-frame rearrangements with V and J assigned. Such tables are incomplete; in checked studies, under half of the missing clones stem from an unresolved V gene, and the remainder is unexplained. The D gene and trimming were derived from the DNA, and the V and J assignments and clone size from that table. In all, the sample holds approximately 83,000 clones, and roughly 93% of those were seen once. The ten largest account for over 4% of the sample.

The sequence was obtained from a woman aged 35-75 years with stage II squamous cell lung carcinoma. This chain is built from TRBV15 and TRBJ1-5; a tentative D match to TRBD1 spans 5 bases. This specimen was PBMCs, taken before any cancer treatment. The CDR3 region reads CATSRDRGAPLHF. The sequenced DNA is TGTGCCACCAGCAGAGATCGTGGGGCCCCCCTGCATTTT.